Listed below are T cell receptor beta chains from one sample, sequenced in a study of post-analysis software for immune sequencing data. TCRdb analysed the PCR reads with MiXCR anew, one entry per CDR3 protein. The sample consists of a few hundred thousand distinct CDR3 sequences, more than 30% of them appearing once. Sample: blood. These receptors all come from a girl under 10 years old with multiple sclerosis. The CDR3 runs from the conserved cysteine through the conserved F or W. D genes are given only for firm matches. Not every row has a clone size; where given, it reads once, few, many or a size class.

CDR3aa: CASSYSRVVGEYGYTF; CDR3nt: TGTGCCAGCAGTTACTCGAGGGTGGTAGGGGAGTATGGCTACACCTTC; v_gene: TRBV6-5; abundance: -; d_gene: -; j_gene: TRBJ1-2
CDR3aa: CASSLMGGSYNEQFF; CDR3nt: TGTGCCAGCAGCTTGATGGGGGGTTCCTACAATGAGCAGTTCTTC; v_gene: TRBV5-6; abundance: many; d_gene: -; j_gene: TRBJ2-1
CDR3aa: CASSGQGEAQFF; CDR3nt: TGTGCCAGCAGTGGACAGGGAGAGGCCCAGTTCTTC; v_gene: TRBV28; abundance: -; d_gene: TRBD1; j_gene: TRBJ2-1
CDR3aa: CASSPRGGVPFNYGYTF; CDR3nt: TGTGCCAGCAGCCCCCGGGGGGGGGTTCCCTTCAACTATGGCTACACCTTC; v_gene: TRBV7-2; abundance: few; d_gene: -; j_gene: TRBJ1-2
CDR3aa: CASSQWPWTGFGEQYF; CDR3nt: TGTGCCAGCAGCCAATGGCCCTGGACAGGGTTTGGCGAGCAGTACTTC; v_gene: TRBV7-2; abundance: -; d_gene: TRBD1; j_gene: TRBJ2-7
CDR3aa: CASSQTGGTEAFF; CDR3nt: TGTGCCAGCAGTCAAACAGGGGGCACTGAAGCTTTCTTT; v_gene: TRBV7-2; abundance: -; d_gene: TRBD1; j_gene: TRBJ1-1
CDR3aa: CASSLGLARQTQYF; CDR3nt: TGTGCCAGCAGCTTAGGGCTAGCGAGGCAGACCCAGTACTTC; v_gene: TRBV7-9; abundance: few; d_gene: -; j_gene: TRBJ2-5
CDR3aa: CASSLLAGEYNEQFF; CDR3nt: TGTGCCAGCAGCTTACTCGCGGGGGAGTACAATGAGCAGTTCTTC; v_gene: TRBV7-7; abundance: few; d_gene: TRBD2; j_gene: TRBJ2-1
CDR3aa: CSVDQGDYGYTF; CDR3nt: TGCAGCGTTGATCAGGGGGACTATGGCTACACCTTC; v_gene: TRBV29-1; abundance: -; d_gene: TRBD1; j_gene: TRBJ1-2
CDR3aa: CASSPGDVSSQPQHF; CDR3nt: TGTGCCAGCAGTCCTGGGGACGTTAGCAGTCAGCCCCAGCATTTT; v_gene: TRBV12-3/TRBV12-4; abundance: -; d_gene: -; j_gene: TRBJ1-5
CDR3aa: CASSAGGASYNEQFF; CDR3nt: TGTGCCAGCAGCGCCGGGGGGGCTTCGTACAATGAGCAGTTCTTC; v_gene: TRBV28; abundance: few; d_gene: TRBD2; j_gene: TRBJ2-1
CDR3aa: CASSVSWDPGRKTSGNYNEQFF; CDR3nt: TGTGCCAGCAGCGTCAGTTGGGATCCGGGACGGAAGACTAGCGGAAACTACAATGAGCAGTTCTTC; v_gene: TRBV11-1; abundance: few; d_gene: TRBD2; j_gene: TRBJ2-1
CDR3aa: CASSQGGAGDNEQFF; CDR3nt: TGTGCCAGCAGCCAAGGGGGGGCAGGGGACAATGAGCAGTTCTTC; v_gene: TRBV14; abundance: -; d_gene: -; j_gene: TRBJ2-1
CDR3aa: CSFTGLAGFSNEQFF; CDR3nt: TGCAGCTTTACAGGACTAGCGGGGTTTTCTAATGAGCAGTTCTTC; v_gene: TRBV29-1; abundance: -; d_gene: TRBD2; j_gene: TRBJ2-1
CDR3aa: CASSNRDAGYTGELFF; CDR3nt: TGTGCCAGCAGTAATAGGGACGCAGGTTACACCGGGGAGCTGTTTTTT; v_gene: TRBV7-9; abundance: -; d_gene: -; j_gene: TRBJ2-2
CDR3aa: CASSIRDSNLPQHF; CDR3nt: TGTGCCAGCAGCATCCGGGACAGCAATCTGCCCCAGCATTTT; v_gene: TRBV27; abundance: -; d_gene: TRBD1; j_gene: TRBJ1-5
CDR3aa: CASSQARVEGPQHF; CDR3nt: TGCGCCAGCAGCCAGGCCCGCGTCGAGGGGCCCCAGCATTTT; v_gene: TRBV4-3; abundance: -; d_gene: -; j_gene: TRBJ1-5